The entry below describes one T cell receptor (beta chain). No antigen is known for it. With molecular barcodes, quantitative 5'-RACE was used to make the TCR beta libraries. TCRdb re-called the 5' RACE reads with MiXCR, one entry per CDR3 protein. The sample carries around 890,000 distinct CDR3 sequences, 12% recorded once. CDR1 is SNHLY and CDR2 is FYNNEI in the germline V gene. V was clipped by 9 bases and J by 5 bases; unmatched bases: 6. The CDR3 has 12 residues. This sample is part of a study of CD8 T cells in ankylosing spondylitis. Study-wide results and caveats: Typical of ankylosing spondylitis blood, it appeared, was a TCR beta motif of fewer than ten highly homologous variants. Clones linked with disease were CD8+ and fairly uncommon in the peripheral blood. Certain motif variants had earlier appeared in reactive arthritis synovial fluid and blood. According to the report, clones linked to the disease were significantly enriched in matched synovial fluid samples taken from ankylosing spondylitis patients.

This clonotype originated in a male donor with ankylosing spondylitis. The source material was blood, either unsorted or a sorted T cell fraction (not recorded which). The chain employs TRBV2 and TRBJ2-5; TRBD1 aligns across 7 bases. In nucleotides, the CDR3 is TGTGCCAGAAGTCAACAGGGGGAGACCCAGTACTTC. Protein product: CARSQQGETQYF.